Listed here are 32 T cell receptor beta chains from one sample, sequenced in a study of cytomegalovirus exposure and HLA in healthy donors. Generated by immunoSEQ multiplex PCR, the TCRdb table keeps only in-frame clones and is missing some. The repertoire includes 200,000 to 300,000 clones, around 85% of them detected once, and 1% to 1.5% sits in the top ten. Sequencing was performed on PBMCs. These TCRs come from a woman younger than 45 in good health and CMV-seropositive.

The genes are TRBV5-1 and TRBJ2-1, with 8 positions matching TRBD2. Germline trimming cut 4 bases from V and 9 bases from J; bases unmatched to any gene: 15. Looked up from germline, CDR1 is SGHRS and CDR2 is YFSETQ. There are 16 residues in the CDR3. The CDR3 coding sequence is TGCGCCAGCAGCCCCGGTGGGACTAGTGTAGGGGGTGAGCAGTTCTTC. Translating it yields CASSPGGTSVGGEQFF.

DNA for the CDR3: TGTGCCAGCTCACCAAACCTAGCGGGAGTTACGTACGAGCAGTACTTC. Encoded protein: CASSPNLAGVTYEQYF. The V call is TRBV18, the J call TRBJ2-7, with 10 bases lining up with TRBD2. The V gene's germline CDR1 is KGHSH and CDR2 LQKENI. The CDR3 runs to 16 residues. With 2 bases clipped from V and 4 bases from J, the junction kept 8 bases outside the gene matches. The variable domain in full, completed from reference TRBV18 and TRBJ2-7, reads NAGVMQNPRHLVRRRGQEARLRCSPMKGHSHVYWYRQLPEEGLKFMVYLQKENIIDESGMPKERFSAEFPKEGPSILRIQQVVRGDSAAYFCASSPNLAGVTYEQYFGPGTRLTVT.

This clone was observed once. The V gene is TRBV28, the J gene TRBJ2-1; tentatively, D is TRBD1 (5 bases). V gave up 7 bases and J gave up 3 bases, with 13 bases separating them. The CDR3 contains 14 residues. Germline CDR1 MDHEN, CDR2 SYDVKM. The CDR3: CASTLLTDYNEQFF. The CDR3 DNA sequence: TGTGCCAGCACACTTTTGACAGACTACAATGAGCAGTTCTTC.

V and J are TRBV6-1 and TRBJ1-2; 7 bases are a match to TRBD1. CDR3 length equals 16 residues. Trimming at V came to 1 base and at J to 2 bases, leaving 7 bases not matched to a gene. The germline V gene encodes CDR1 MNHNS and CDR2 SASEGT. The CDR3 bases are TGTGCCAGCAGTGAAGTAGGACAGGAGATAAACTATGGCTACACCTTC. This encodes CASSEVGQEINYGYTF.

The chain uses TRBV4-2 and TRBJ1-5; D is perhaps TRBD1 (6 bases). Trimming cost V 0 bases and J 4 bases, with 7 bases left between them. This CDR3 region has 14 residues. Germline V lookup: CDR1 LGHNA, CDR2 YNFKEQ. CDR3 sequence: CASSQDQGNQPQHF. CDR3 DNA sequence: TGTGCCAGCAGCCAAGATCAGGGGAATCAGCCCCAGCATTTT.

This chain uses TRBV7-9 with TRBJ2-7, with TRBD1 identical over 10 bases. Looked up from germline, CDR1 is SEHNR and CDR2 is FQNEAQ (reference sequence). Losses at the gene ends were 0 bases for V and 4 bases for J; bases not matched to a gene: 3. The CDR3 totals 15 residues. The CDR3 protein is CASSLAGTGDYEQYF. CDR3 nucleotides: TGTGCCAGCAGCTTAGCCGGGACAGGGGATTACGAGCAGTACTTC.

The chain combines TRBV4-2 with TRBJ2-7, with 8 bases identical to TRBD2. Losses at the gene ends were 1 base for V and 2 bases for J; bases not matched to a gene: 10. The germline CDR1 and CDR2 sequences are LGHNA and YNFKEQ. CDR3 length: 17 residues. CDR3 nucleotide sequence: TGTGCCAGCAGCCAAGGCCCGCTGCGGGAGGCCCCCTACGAGCAGTACTTC. The encoded protein is CASSQGPLREAPYEQYF.

The chain joins TRBV9 to TRBJ2-1; D gene ambiguous. Trimming shortened V by 0 bases and J by 1 base, and 8 bases separated the two germline ends. From germline, CDR1 is SGDLS and CDR2 YYNGEE. The CDR3 runs 15 residues. CDR3 loop: CASSVAGGSYNEQFF. In DNA, the CDR3 is TGTGCCAGCAGCGTAGCTGGCGGTTCCTACAATGAGCAGTTCTTC.

This chain joins TRBV18 and TRBJ2-7, with 7 bases aligning to TRBD2. V shed 3 bases and J 6 bases; nucleotides not matched to a gene: 5. This CDR3 is 13 amino acids long. Germline CDR1 is KGHSH and CDR2 is LQKENI. The CDR3 spells CASSPQSGTEQYF. CDR3 DNA: TGTGCCAGCTCACCCCAGAGCGGGACCGAGCAGTACTTC.

The gene calls are TRBV5-1 and TRBJ2-7; 7 nucleotides align to TRBD1. This CDR3 is 14 amino acids long. Germline V gene data show CDR1 as SGHRS and CDR2 as YFSETQ. V gave up 4 bases and J gave up 3 bases; unmatched junction bases: 7. Here the CDR3 reads CASSPGTEFYEQYF. Here the CDR3 DNA reads TGCGCCAGCAGCCCCGGGACAGAATTCTACGAGCAGTACTTC.

The chain uses TRBV10-2 and TRBJ2-2, with 7 positions matching TRBD2. This CDR3 contains 17 residues. Losses at the gene ends were 11 bases for V and 2 bases for J; bases not matched to a gene: 17. The germline CDR1 and CDR2 sequences are WSHSY and SAAADI. The chain's CDR3 is CACKLPGGGPNTGELFF. The DNA for the CDR3 is TGCGCCTGCAAATTACCGGGGGGAGGGCCTAACACCGGGGAGCTGTTTTTT.

V gene TRBV7-3 combines with J gene TRBJ2-7; weak D call: TRBD2 (6 bases). V dropped 2 bases and J dropped 3 bases, with 17 bases sitting between them. The CDR3 has 16 amino acids. Germline V gene lookup returns CDR1 SGHTA and CDR2 FQGTGA. CDR3 nucleotide sequence: TGTGCCAGCAGCTTAGGCGGGGTGACTACCTACTACGAGCAGTACTTC. Translating gives CASSLGGVTTYYEQYF.

This chain connects TRBV10-2 to TRBJ1-2, with a tentative D call TRBD1 (6 bases). CDR1 is WSHSY and CDR2 is SAAADI in the germline V gene. CDR3 length: 14 amino acids. V was clipped by 5 bases and J by 4 bases, with 14 bases between them. CDR3 coding DNA: TGCGCCAGCAGTCAGAACAGGGAAGGCTATGGCTACACCTTC. Amino acid sequence: CASSQNREGYGYTF.

The chain is built from TRBV10-2 and TRBJ2-1, with 11 bases identical to TRBD2. The CDR3 has 16 amino acids. J lost 5 bases, V lost 7 bases, and 10 bases had no gene match. Germline CDR1 is WSHSY and CDR2 is SAAADI. CDR3 loop: CASTILAGAAHNEQFF. Here the CDR3 DNA reads TGCGCCAGCACTATACTAGCGGGAGCCGCCCACAATGAGCAGTTCTTC.

CDR3 in amino acids: CASSEDRVQPQHF. DNA for the CDR3: TGTGCCAGTAGTGAGGACAGGGTTCAGCCCCAGCATTTT. V and J are TRBV19 and TRBJ1-5, with 8 bases aligning to TRBD1. The CDR3 is 13 amino acids. V lost 5 bases to trimming and J lost 6 bases; unmatched junction nucleotides: 3. From germline, CDR1 is LNHDA and CDR2 SQIVND (reference sequence). Complete variable domain (other parts from reference TRBV19 and TRBJ1-5): DGGITQSPKYLFRKEGQNVTLSCEQNLNHDAMYWYRQDPGQGLRLIYYSQIVNDFQKGDIAEGYSVSREKKESFPLTVTSAQKNPTAFYLCASSEDRVQPQHFGDGTRLSIL.

This chain joins TRBV2 and TRBJ1-5; possibly TRBD1 for D (5 bases). V was clipped by 4 bases and J by 9 bases, with 16 bases between them. CDR1 is SNHLY, CDR2 FYNNEI, per germline. The CDR3 extends over 14 amino acids. DNA for the CDR3: TGTGCCAGCAGTGCTAGAGACAGAAACCTGCCCCAGCATTTT. This translates into CASSARDRNLPQHF.

This chain uses TRBV9 with TRBJ2-2; D may be TRBD1 (6 bases). The CDR3 is 15 amino acids. V was shortened by 4 bases and J by 4 bases, with 14 bases between the two germline ends. Germline V gene sequence: CDR1 SGDLS, CDR2 YYNGEE. The CDR3 DNA follows: TGTGCCAGCAGCCAGGACAGTCAACTCACCGGGGAGCTGTTTTTT. Residues: CASSQDSQLTGELFF.

The V call is TRBV7-9, the J call TRBJ1-2, with TRBD1 as a possible D gene (6 bases). Germline CDR1 and CDR2: SEHNR and FQNEAQ (reference sequence). Between the trimmed V and J ends, which lost 2 bases and 12 bases, there was a span of 16 bases. The CDR3 loop spans 13 amino acids. CDR3: CASSLRQGLGDTF. CDR3 DNA: TGTGCCAGCAGCTTACGGCAGGGGCTGGGGGACACCTTC.

The rearrangement uses TRBV5-1 and TRBJ2-7; 8 bases fit TRBD2. CDR1 and CDR2 (germline): SGHRS, YFSETQ. The length of the CDR3 is 15 residues. The ends lost 0 bases at V and 3 bases at J; junction bases unmatched: 5. This chain's CDR3 is CASSLDGTRGYEQYF. The CDR3 coding sequence is TGCGCCAGCAGCTTGGATGGGACTAGAGGCTACGAGCAGTACTTC.

The J gene is TRBJ1-4, the V gene TRBV19; no reliable D call. This CDR3 contains 14 residues. V was clipped by 5 bases and J by 8 bases, with 15 bases between them. Germline CDR1 LNHDA, CDR2 SQIVND (reference sequence). The CDR3 region is CASSSTPRGEKLFF. As DNA, the CDR3 is TGTGCCAGTAGTTCAACCCCCCGAGGAGAAAAACTGTTTTTT.

The CDR3 region is CASSSEAQFTDTQYF. As DNA, the CDR3 is TGCGCCAGCAGCTCCGAGGCCCAATTCACAGATACGCAGTATTTT. This chain connects TRBV5-1 to TRBJ2-3; D is undetermined. The CDR3 has 15 residues. Looked up from germline, CDR1 is SGHRS and CDR2 is YFSETQ. Trimming removed 3 bases at V and 2 bases at J, with 13 bases between.

This clone was detected only a few times. The chain links TRBV7-8 to TRBJ1-5; D is unclear. This CDR3 spans 13 amino acids. V lost 1 base, J lost 5 bases, and 6 bases lay in between. The V gene's germline CDR1 is SGHVS and CDR2 FQNEAQ. CDR3 nucleotide sequence: TGTGCCAGCAGCTTAGTGTCAGATCAGCCCCAGCATTTT. This codes for CASSLVSDQPQHF. The full variable domain, in which reference TRBV7-8 and TRBJ1-5 provide the parts outside the CDR3, is GAGVSQSPRYKVAKRGQDVALRCDPISGHVSLFWYQQALGQGPEFLTYFQNEAQLDKSGLPSDRFFAERPEGSVSTLKIQRTQQEDSAVYLCASSLVSDQPQHFGDGTRLSIL.

The chain is built from TRBV4-1 and TRBJ2-7, with 9 bases lining up with TRBD1. The CDR3 runs to 13 residues. With 4 bases clipped from V and 6 bases from J, the junction kept 4 bases outside the gene matches. Germline V gene sequence: CDR1 MGHRA, CDR2 YSYEKL. The CDR3 nucleotides are TGCGCCAGCAGCCGGACAGGGGAGAGCGAGCAGTACTTC. As protein: CASSRTGESEQYF.

Details on this clone: Within the sample, other DNA sequences also encode this same CDR3. This chain joins TRBV5-1 and TRBJ2-5; D is perhaps TRBD1 (6 bases). V was trimmed by 2 bases and J by 3 bases, leaving 8 bases between them. Germline assignment: CDR1 SGHRS and CDR2 YFSETQ. The CDR3 runs to 13 residues. CDR3 residues: CASSFAGEETQYF. Here the CDR3 DNA reads TGCGCCAGCAGCTTCGCAGGGGAAGAGACCCAGTACTTC.

This rearrangement joins TRBV2 to TRBJ2-7, with 8 positions matching TRBD1. Trimming removed 6 bases from V and 4 bases from J; junction bases left unmatched: 11. The CDR3 covers 15 residues. Germline CDR1 SNHLY, CDR2 FYNNEI. The DNA for the CDR3 is TGTGCCAGCAGGGATCCAGGGGGCTCCGGTTACGAGCAGTACTTC. It yields the protein CASRDPGGSGYEQYF.

This clone showed up just once. The V and J genes are TRBV5-1 and TRBJ2-5, with TRBD2 as a possible D gene (6 bases). Germline-derived CDR1 and CDR2 are SGHRS and YFSETQ. Trimming took 4 bases from V and 5 from J, leaving 18 bases between them. CDR3 length: 15 amino acids. CDR3 loop: CASSMGGLPAETQYF. CDR3 DNA sequence: TGCGCCAGCAGCATGGGGGGACTCCCAGCGGAGACCCAGTACTTC.

The chain couples TRBV4-1 to TRBJ1-1; unclear D gene. V was cut by 0 bases and J by 1 base, with 9 bases left in between. The CDR3 totals 15 residues. CDR1 MGHRA and CDR2 YSYEKL come from the germline V gene. The CDR3 DNA reads as TGCGCCAGCAGCCAAGATGGACTTCCGAACACTGAAGCTTTCTTT. Translation gives CASSQDGLPNTEAFF.

This clone was detected once. The genes are TRBV9 and TRBJ2-7; TRBD1 is a possible D gene (6 bases). Trimming removed 3 bases at V and 3 bases at J, with 10 bases between. The CDR3 length is 13 residues. Germline CDR1 is SGDLS and CDR2 is YYNGEE. CDR3 region: CASSATTGYEQYF. CDR3 DNA sequence: TGTGCCAGCAGCGCCACGACAGGCTACGAGCAGTACTTC.

The chain recombines TRBV30 with TRBJ1-1, with no clear D. V was shortened by 2 bases and J by 0 bases, with 19 bases between the two germline ends. The CDR3 spans 17 residues. The germline V gene encodes CDR1 GTSNPN and CDR2 SVGIG (reference sequence). The CDR3 DNA reads as TGTGCCTGGAGTCCTATTTCATTCGGGAGGATGAACACTGAAGCTTTCTTT. This sequence encodes CAWSPISFGRMNTEAFF.

The chain links TRBV10-2 to TRBJ1-5, with D perhaps matching TRBD1 (6 bases). Per the germline V gene, CDR1 is WSHSY and CDR2 is SAAADI. V was trimmed by 7 bases and J by 3 bases, leaving 10 bases between them. This CDR3 is built from 13 residues. This CDR3 reads CASKRGINQPQHF. Written as DNA, the CDR3 is TGCGCCAGCAAAAGGGGGATCAATCAGCCCCAGCATTTT.

In its sample, this clone was seen once. The CDR3 coding sequence is TGTGCCATCAAGGACAGGGGAAACTACGAGCAGTACTTC. As protein: CAIKDRGNYEQYF. This chain joins TRBV10-3 and TRBJ2-7; 9 bases map to TRBD1. The J segment lost 3 bases and the V segment lost 7 bases, leaving 4 bases of the junction unmatched. CDR3 size: 13 residues. CDR1 and CDR2 (germline): ENHRY, SYGVKD.

The chain uses TRBV11-2 and TRBJ2-4; TRBD1 matches at 8 bases. CDR1 is SGHAT and CDR2 is FQNNGV in the germline V gene. Losses at the gene ends were 3 bases for V and 9 bases for J; bases not matched to a gene: 7. The CDR3 length is 14 residues. Here the CDR3 reads CASSLDRELGIQYF. The CDR3 DNA reads TGTGCCAGCAGCTTGGACAGGGAATTAGGCATTCAGTACTTC.